These 27 T cell receptor beta chains came from one sample sequenced in a study of blood T cell repertoires in COVID-19. Using immunoSEQ multiplex PCR, the repertoire was profiled, and TCRdb retains in-frame clones only, with some absent. This table holds 180,000 or so clones, 85% found once. Input material: peripheral blood. The receptors here all came from a woman aged 55-75 years with acute or convalescent COVID-19.

The chain combines TRBV7-2 with TRBJ1-1; 8 bases line up with TRBD1. Germline lookup yields CDR1 SGHTA and CDR2 FQGNSA. With 4 bases clipped from V and 1 base from J, the junction kept 5 bases outside the gene matches. CDR3 length equals 15 residues. CDR3 sequence (DNA): TGTGCCAGCAGCTCCGGACAGGGTTGGAACACTGAAGCTTTCTTT. This translates into CASSSGQGWNTEAFF.

The genes are TRBV28 and TRBJ2-7; 16 positions match TRBD2. The CDR3 extends over 16 amino acids. Germline CDR1 and CDR2: MDHEN and SYDVKM. J lost 9 bases, V lost 9 bases, and 14 bases had no gene match. CDR3 region: CASIQGLAGGMIRQYF. CDR3 nucleotides: TGTGCCAGTATTCAGGGACTAGCGGGAGGGATGATTCGGCAGTACTTC.

The chain carries TRBV5-1 and TRBJ1-3, with 7 positions matching TRBD1. Unmatched junction bases numbered 5, after V lost 2 bases and J lost 0 bases. CDR1 SGHRS and CDR2 YFSETQ come from the germline V gene. The CDR3 is made up of 16 amino acids. CDR3 amino acids: CASSLGGSHSGNTIYF. The CDR3 DNA is TGCGCCAGCAGCTTAGGGGGCAGCCACTCTGGAAACACCATATATTTT.

V and J are TRBV4-1 and TRBJ1-2, with 11 bases lining up with TRBD1. J gave up 4 bases and V 1 base, and 11 bases lay outside the gene matches. Germline lookup yields CDR1 MGHRA and CDR2 YSYEKL. CDR3 size: 18 residues. CDR3 loop: CASSQASEGQGGSYGYTF. Here the CDR3 DNA reads TGCGCCAGCAGCCAAGCAAGTGAGGGACAGGGGGGAAGCTATGGCTACACCTTC.

This clone was observed once. V and J are TRBV2 and TRBJ1-5; D not certain. Germline CDR1 is SNHLY and CDR2 is FYNNEI. The V gene lost 4 bases and the J gene lost 8 bases, with 12 bases spanning the gap. This CDR3 has 13 residues. CDR3 nucleotides: TGTGCCAGCAGTGTCGGGTCACGGGAGCCCCAGCATTTT. Translation: CASSVGSREPQHF. The full variable domain, its missing parts supplied by reference TRBV2 and TRBJ1-5, is EPEVTQTPSHQVTQMGQEVILRCVPISNHLYFYWYRQILGQKVEFLVSFYNNEISEKSEIFDDQFSVERPDGSNFTLKIRSTKLEDSAMYFCASSVGSREPQHFGDGTRLSIL.

This chain joins TRBV29-1 and TRBJ2-1; D is unresolved. The germline V and J ends were trimmed by 5 bases and 3 bases, with 5 bases remaining between them. Germline CDR1 and CDR2: SQVTM and ANQGSEA. The CDR3 sequence is 11 residues long. The CDR3 DNA reads as TGCAGCGTTCACAACTACAATGAGCAGTTCTTC. It encodes CSVHNYNEQFF.

The J gene is TRBJ1-4, the V gene TRBV9; D possibly corresponds to TRBD1 (6 bases). The CDR3 loop spans 15 amino acids. V was cut by 4 bases and J by 3 bases, with 13 bases left in between. The germline gives CDR1 SGDLS, CDR2 YYNGEE. The CDR3 protein is CASSPQGHPNEKLFF. As DNA, the CDR3 is TGTGCCAGCAGCCCCCAGGGACATCCTAATGAAAAACTGTTTTTT.

The genes are TRBV7-3 and TRBJ2-3, with a weak D call TRBD2 (5 bases). This CDR3 region has 13 residues. Germline V gene sequence: CDR1 SGHTA, CDR2 FQGTGA. V shed 5 bases and J shed 4 bases, with 10 bases lying between them. The DNA of the CDR3 is TGTGCCAGCAGCGGAGGAGCAGCAGATACGCAGTATTTT. It specifies CASSGGAADTQYF.

The chain couples TRBV19 to TRBJ2-3; TRBD1 is a possible D gene (5 bases). The length of the CDR3 is 14 residues. The germline gives CDR1 LNHDA, CDR2 SQIVND (reference sequence). Trimming took 5 bases from V and 1 from J, leaving 10 bases between them. The CDR3 region is CASSARAGTDTQYF. CDR3 DNA: TGTGCCAGTAGTGCCAGGGCTGGCACAGATACGCAGTATTTT. The variable domain in full, with the rest retrieved from reference TRBV19 and TRBJ2-3, is DGGITQSPKYLFRKEGQNVTLSCEQNLNHDAMYWYRQDPGQGLRLIYYSQIVNDFQKGDIAEGYSVSREKKESFPLTVTSAQKNPTAFYLCASSARAGTDTQYFGPGTRLTVL.

The chain employs TRBV9 and TRBJ2-1, with 7 bases lining up with TRBD2. The V segment lost 0 bases and the J segment 3 bases; nucleotides outside the gene matches: 3. Germline CDR1 reads SGDLS; CDR2 reads YYNGEE. This CDR3 contains 15 residues. CDR3 DNA: TGTGCCAGCAGCGTAGACGCGGGGGTCTACAATGAGCAGTTCTTC. This translates into CASSVDAGVYNEQFF. The variable domain in full, completed from reference TRBV9 and TRBJ2-1, reads DSGVTQTPKHLITATGQRVTLRCSPRSGDLSVYWYQQSLDQGLQFLIQYYNGEERAKGNILERFSAQQFPDLHSELNLSSLELGDSALYFCASSVDAGVYNEQFFGPGTRLTVL.

The genes are TRBV27 and TRBJ1-5; the match to TRBD1 covers 9 bases. The CDR3 covers 16 residues. Looked up from germline, CDR1 is MNHEY and CDR2 is SMNVEV (reference sequence). V lost 5 bases, J lost 3 bases, and 8 bases stayed unmatched. The CDR3: CASSESGTGYNQPQHF. DNA for the CDR3: TGTGCCAGCAGTGAATCCGGGACAGGGTACAATCAGCCCCAGCATTTT.

The chain recombines TRBV6-5 with TRBJ2-1; TRBD2 matches at 9 bases. In germline, CDR1 is MNHEY, CDR2 SVGAGI. After removal of 6 bases from V and 7 bases from J, the junction contained 1 base not matched to a gene. This CDR3 is 12 amino acids long. CDR3 coding DNA: TGTGCCAGCAGAACTAGCGGGAATGAGCAGTTCTTC. This codes for CASRTSGNEQFF.

The V and J genes are TRBV5-1 and TRBJ2-1, with 7 bases aligning to TRBD2. CDR3 length equals 14 residues. Germline V gene data show CDR1 as SGHRS and CDR2 as YFSETQ. Trimming cost V 0 bases and J 9 bases; bases outside gene matches: 6. The CDR3 region has the DNA TGCGCCAGCAGCTTGGGCGGGAGTCGAGGTGAGCAGTTCTTC. Translated, it gives CASSLGGSRGEQFF.

V and J are TRBV11-2 and TRBJ2-7; TRBD2 aligns across 10 bases. This CDR3 has 14 amino acids. CDR1 is SGHAT, CDR2 FQNNGV, per germline. J was trimmed by 4 bases and V by 5 bases; bases with no gene match: 5. The CDR3 DNA reads as TGTGCCAGCAGCCCGGGACTAGCGAGATACGAGCAGTACTTC. The encoded protein is CASSPGLARYEQYF.

V and J are TRBV19 and TRBJ1-2; D gene uncertain. V was clipped by 6 bases and J by 2 bases, with 10 bases between them. The CDR3 contains 13 residues. The germline CDR1 and CDR2 sequences are LNHDA and SQIVND (reference sequence). CDR3 loop: CASRGRRNYGYTF. CDR3 bases: TGTGCCAGTAGAGGACGGAGGAACTATGGCTACACCTTC.

The chain has TRBV12-3 or TRBV12-4 and TRBJ2-1; maybe TRBD2 (5 bases). The CDR3 is 13 residues long. V shed 6 bases and J shed 7 bases, with 13 bases lying between them. For the CDR3, the DNA is TGTGCCAGCAGCGGGAATCAGAGGAATGAGCAGTTCTTC. Its protein is CASSGNQRNEQFF.

The chain links TRBV5-1 to TRBJ2-2, with D hard to call. V shed 1 base and J shed 0 bases, with 7 bases lying between them. This CDR3 spans 15 amino acids. Per germline, CDR1 SGHRS and CDR2 YFSETQ. DNA for the CDR3: TGCGCCAGCAGCTTGAGGCAGGCGAACACCGGGGAGCTGTTTTTT. Residues: CASSLRQANTGELFF.

The rearrangement links TRBV7-3 to TRBJ2-5, with D unclear. Trimming cost V 0 bases and J 1 base, with 6 bases left between them. CDR1 and CDR2 (germline): SGHTA, FQGTGA. The CDR3 consists of 14 residues. In nucleotides, the CDR3 is TGTGCCAGCAGCTTAACGTCTACCCAAGAGACCCAGTACTTC. Protein: CASSLTSTQETQYF.

The gene calls are TRBV3-1 (or the pseudogene TRBV3-2) and TRBJ2-5; possibly TRBD2 for D (6 bases). From germline, CDR1 is LGHDT and CDR2 YNNKEL (reference sequence). The V gene lost 3 bases and the J gene lost 4 bases, with 9 bases spanning the gap. The CDR3 sequence is 13 residues long. CDR3 loop: CASSQRRGETQYF. CDR3 nucleotides: TGTGCCAGCAGCCAGAGGCGGGGAGAGACCCAGTACTTC.

The CDR3 nucleotides are TGTGCCAGCAATCGACAGGGTGGAAGCAATCAGCCCCAGCATTTT. Its translation is CASNRQGGSNQPQHF. The chain is built from TRBV2 and TRBJ1-5, with 7 bases aligning to TRBD1. Germline V CDR1 and CDR2: SNHLY, FYNNEI. Trimming at V came to 7 bases and at J to 1 base, leaving 7 bases not matched to a gene. The CDR3 runs 15 residues.

The rearrangement joins TRBV15 to TRBJ2-2; D is unclear. Germline V gene sequence: CDR1 LNHNV, CDR2 YYDKDF (reference sequence). Trimming removed 1 base at V and 6 bases at J, with 12 bases between. The CDR3 consists of 15 residues. CDR3 nucleotide sequence: TGTGCCACCAGCAGAGTGGAGCATTACCCCGGGGAGCTGTTTTTT. As protein: CATSRVEHYPGELFF.

The J gene is TRBJ1-2, the V gene TRBV2; D is uncertain. Germline loops: CDR1 SNHLY, CDR2 FYNNEI. The CDR3 contains 14 residues. V was clipped by 3 bases and J by 11 bases, with 19 bases between them. The CDR3 is CASSDPTPTLLYTF. The CDR3, as DNA: TGTGCCAGCAGTGACCCTACCCCCACTCTGCTTTACACCTTC.

This clone was recorded once. This rearrangement joins TRBV27 to TRBJ1-1; 11 nucleotides line up with TRBD1. Germline V gives CDR1 MNHEY, CDR2 SMNVEV (reference sequence). The CDR3 runs 15 residues. J lost 7 bases, V lost 6 bases, and 10 bases had no gene match. In DNA, the CDR3 is TGTGCCAGCAGCCGGGTAGGACAGGGGGCGAATGAAGCTTTCTTT. This gives the protein CASSRVGQGANEAFF.

The rearrangement uses TRBV28 and TRBJ1-2, with D possibly being TRBD1 (5 bases). The CDR3 is 12 residues long. The V gene lost 10 bases and the J gene lost 6 bases, with 15 bases spanning the gap. Germline V lookup: CDR1 MDHEN, CDR2 SYDVKM. The CDR3 nucleotides are TGTGCCACACAAGACAAGGGGAATGGCTACACCTTC. Residues: CATQDKGNGYTF.

V is TRBV10-3 and J is TRBJ1-5; unclear D gene. The CDR3 has 14 residues. The ends were cut back, 6 bases at V and 2 bases at J, with 11 bases in the middle. The V gene's germline CDR1 is ENHRY and CDR2 SYGVKD. CDR3 region: CAIRGEGGNQPQHF. As DNA, the CDR3 is TGTGCCATCAGGGGAGAGGGTGGCAATCAGCCCCAGCATTTT.

This clone was observed once. The chain uses TRBV28 and TRBJ2-4, with a weak D call TRBD2 (6 bases). Germline V CDR1 and CDR2: MDHEN, SYDVKM. CDR3 length equals 12 residues. The germline V and J ends were trimmed by 5 bases and 9 bases, with 11 bases remaining between them. The CDR3: CASSGGVSIQYF. In DNA form, the CDR3 reads TGTGCCAGCAGTGGAGGGGTGAGCATTCAGTACTTC.

There are a few counts of this clone. The chain carries TRBV2 and TRBJ2-2, with D possibly TRBD2 on 6 matching bases. Germline CDR1 is SNHLY and CDR2 is FYNNEI. Trimming cost V 4 bases and J 4 bases, with 13 bases left between them. CDR3 length: 15 amino acids. For the CDR3, the DNA is TGTGCCAGCAGTGGTATCGGGGGTGGCACCGGGGAGCTGTTTTTT. Its protein is CASSGIGGGTGELFF.